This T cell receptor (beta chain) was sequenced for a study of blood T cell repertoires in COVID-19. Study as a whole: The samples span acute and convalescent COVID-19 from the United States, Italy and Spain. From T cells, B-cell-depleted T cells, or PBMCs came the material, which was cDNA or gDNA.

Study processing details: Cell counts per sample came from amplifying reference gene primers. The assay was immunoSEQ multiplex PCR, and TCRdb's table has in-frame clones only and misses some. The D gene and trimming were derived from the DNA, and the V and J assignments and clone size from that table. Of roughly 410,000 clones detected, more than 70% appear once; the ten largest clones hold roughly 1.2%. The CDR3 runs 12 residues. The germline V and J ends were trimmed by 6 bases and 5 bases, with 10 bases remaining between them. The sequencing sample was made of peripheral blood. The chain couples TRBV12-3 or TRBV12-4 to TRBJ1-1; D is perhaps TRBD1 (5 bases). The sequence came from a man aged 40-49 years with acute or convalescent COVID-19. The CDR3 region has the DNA TGTGCCAGCAGACAGGTCATAACTGAAGCTTTCTTT. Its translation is CASRQVITEAFF.